The rows below give T cell receptor beta chains drawn from one sample of a study of human versus mouse CDR3 diversity and MHC coevolution. The protocol was immunoSEQ multiplex PCR, while the TCRdb copy is restricted to in-frame clones and leaves out a portion. This table holds about 77,000 clones, approximately 90% found once. The sample was naive CD4+ T cells from blood. The receptors here all came from a person aged 30-70 years in good health. Each CDR3 is given with its conserved first and last residue. Fields, in order: J gene, V gene, D gene, clone size, CDR3 protein, CDR3 DNA. D genes are given only for firm matches. Some rows mark clone size as missing; the rest say once, few, many or name a class of expanded clone.

j_gene: TRBJ2-1; v_gene: TRBV18; d_gene: .; abundance: .; CDR3aa: CASSPVRTPELSYNEQFF; CDR3nt: TGTGCCAGCTCACCTGTCCGGACACCTGAACTTTCCTACAATGAGCAGTTCTTC
j_gene: TRBJ2-7; v_gene: TRBV28; d_gene: TRBD2; abundance: .; CDR3aa: CASSLYGLAGGYEQYF; CDR3nt: TGTGCCAGCAGTTTATATGGACTAGCGGGGGGATACGAGCAGTACTTC
j_gene: TRBJ1-4; v_gene: TRBV4-1; d_gene: .; abundance: few; CDR3aa: CASSKSAGPGEKLFF; CDR3nt: TGCGCCAGCAGTAAAAGTGCAGGGCCTGGTGAAAAACTGTTTTTT
j_gene: TRBJ2-1; v_gene: TRBV15; d_gene: .; abundance: .; CDR3aa: CATSTRAGLSDEQFF; CDR3nt: TGTGCCACCAGCACCCGCGCAGGCCTTAGCGATGAGCAGTTCTTC
j_gene: TRBJ1-4; v_gene: TRBV13; d_gene: .; abundance: .; CDR3aa: CASSLVGGATNEKLFF; CDR3nt: TGTGCCAGCAGCTTAGTTGGGGGGGCAACTAATGAAAAACTGTTTTTT
j_gene: TRBJ1-1; v_gene: TRBV2; d_gene: .; abundance: .; CDR3aa: CASMPGMETEAFF; CDR3nt: TGTGCCAGCATGCCAGGGATGGAGACTGAAGCTTTCTTT
j_gene: TRBJ2-7; v_gene: TRBV6-5; d_gene: TRBD2; abundance: .; CDR3aa: CASSRDYSYEQYF; CDR3nt: TGTGCCAGCAGCCGGGACTACTCCTACGAGCAGTACTTC
j_gene: TRBJ1-1; v_gene: TRBV5-1; d_gene: TRBD1; abundance: .; CDR3aa: CASSFAGGDTEAFF; CDR3nt: TGCGCCAGCAGCTTCGCAGGGGGCGACACTGAAGCTTTCTTT
j_gene: TRBJ1-6; v_gene: TRBV7-6; d_gene: TRBD1; abundance: .; CDR3aa: CASSLGPPGQGIDSPLHF; CDR3nt: TGTGCCAGCAGCTTAGGGCCCCCGGGACAGGGGATCGATTCACCCCTCCACTTT
j_gene: TRBJ2-3; v_gene: TRBV30; d_gene: TRBD2; abundance: .; CDR3aa: CAWRTSGGGDTQYF; CDR3nt: TGTGCCTGGAGGACTAGCGGGGGTGGGGATACGCAGTATTTT
j_gene: TRBJ2-2; v_gene: TRBV6-6; d_gene: TRBD1; abundance: .; CDR3aa: CASTWGQTTGELFF; CDR3nt: TGTGCCAGCACCTGGGGACAGACTACCGGGGAGCTGTTTTTT
j_gene: TRBJ2-7; v_gene: TRBV6-5; d_gene: .; abundance: once; CDR3aa: CASSFDWRAESEQYF; CDR3nt: TGTGCCAGCAGCTTTGACTGGAGAGCAGAGAGTGAGCAGTACTTC
j_gene: TRBJ1-1; v_gene: TRBV15; d_gene: .; abundance: .; CDR3aa: CATSRAGGITEAFF; CDR3nt: TGTGCCACCAGCAGAGCAGGAGGGATCACTGAAGCTTTCTTT
j_gene: TRBJ2-7; v_gene: TRBV2; d_gene: .; abundance: .; CDR3aa: CASSGRGSYEQYF; CDR3nt: TGTGCCAGCAGTGGTCGAGGCTCCTACGAGCAGTACTTC
j_gene: TRBJ1-1; v_gene: TRBV15; d_gene: TRBD1; abundance: once; CDR3aa: CATVDRGGTEAFF; CDR3nt: TGTGCCACGGTGGACAGGGGGGGCACTGAAGCTTTCTTT
j_gene: TRBJ1-5; v_gene: TRBV6-1; d_gene: .; abundance: .; CDR3aa: CASSEPGVYNQPQHF; CDR3nt: TGTGCCAGCAGTGAACCAGGGGTTTACAATCAGCCCCAGCATTTT
j_gene: TRBJ2-7; v_gene: TRBV10-3; d_gene: TRBD2; abundance: .; CDR3aa: CAISRLAGEKTHEQYF; CDR3nt: TGTGCCATCAGTAGACTAGCGGGAGAGAAGACGCACGAGCAGTACTTC
j_gene: TRBJ2-1; v_gene: TRBV6-5; d_gene: TRBD2; abundance: .; CDR3aa: CASSRGTSGRDEQFF; CDR3nt: TGTGCCAGCAGTCGCGGGACTAGCGGGCGGGATGAGCAGTTCTTC
j_gene: TRBJ1-1; v_gene: TRBV5-4; d_gene: TRBD1; abundance: .; CDR3aa: CASSLDRTGTEAFF; CDR3nt: TGTGCCAGCAGCTTGGATAGGACAGGGACTGAAGCTTTCTTT
j_gene: TRBJ1-6; v_gene: TRBV2; d_gene: .; abundance: .; CDR3aa: CASRPGTLLYNSPLHF; CDR3nt: TGTGCCAGCAGACCCGGGACACTCTTATATAATTCACCCCTCCACTTT
j_gene: TRBJ2-7; v_gene: TRBV28; d_gene: TRBD1; abundance: .; CDR3aa: CASSSPGQSYEQYF; CDR3nt: TGTGCCAGCAGTTCCCCGGGACAGAGCTACGAGCAGTACTTC
j_gene: TRBJ2-2; v_gene: TRBV15; d_gene: .; abundance: .; CDR3aa: CATSRDRVGIAGELFF; CDR3nt: TGTGCCACCAGCAGAGATCGGGTCGGGATCGCCGGGGAGCTGTTTTTT
j_gene: TRBJ1-1; v_gene: TRBV6-5; d_gene: .; abundance: .; CDR3aa: CASSRGWVGNTEAFF; CDR3nt: TGTGCCAGCAGCCGCGGGTGGGTGGGGAACACTGAAGCTTTCTTT
j_gene: TRBJ1-5; v_gene: TRBV30; d_gene: .; abundance: once; CDR3aa: CAWSVSSGQPQHF; CDR3nt: TGTGCCTGGAGTGTGTCCTCAGGTCAGCCCCAGCATTTT
j_gene: TRBJ1-1; v_gene: TRBV18; d_gene: .; abundance: .; CDR3aa: CASSALYLQGNTEAFF; CDR3nt: TGTGCCAGCTCAGCACTCTACTTACAGGGGAACACTGAAGCTTTCTTT
j_gene: TRBJ2-5; v_gene: TRBV10-3; d_gene: TRBD1; abundance: .; CDR3aa: CAISDADRALETQYF; CDR3nt: TGTGCCATCAGTGACGCGGACAGGGCACTAGAGACCCAGTACTTC
j_gene: TRBJ2-5; v_gene: TRBV5-1; d_gene: .; abundance: .; CDR3aa: CASSLIAGNQETQYF; CDR3nt: TGCGCCAGCAGCTTGATTGCTGGCAACCAAGAGACCCAGTACTTC
j_gene: TRBJ2-1; v_gene: TRBV5-1; d_gene: TRBD1; abundance: .; CDR3aa: CASSLGWGQEQFF; CDR3nt: TGCGCCAGCAGCCTAGGTTGGGGACAGGAGCAGTTCTTC
j_gene: TRBJ2-2; v_gene: TRBV5-1; d_gene: TRBD2; abundance: .; CDR3aa: CASSFGGSANTGELFF; CDR3nt: TGCGCCAGCAGCTTCGGGGGGTCGGCGAACACCGGGGAGCTGTTTTTT